The 2 T cell receptor beta chains below were found in one sample sequenced in a study of T-cell reconstitution after alpha-beta-depleted transplantation in children. Molecular barcoding with unique molecular identifiers was used for the TCRbeta library. Via MiXCR, TCRdb re-called the PCR reads, giving one row per CDR3 protein. Of fewer than 700,000 distinct CDR3 sequences in the sample, 10% to 15% are singletons; the top ten hold approximately 2%. Sequencing used PBMCs, mostly from graft donor cells, obtained 360 days after TCRalphabeta/CD19-depleted stem cell transplant. These receptors all stem from a male patient under 18 who had a stem cell transplant for acute myeloid leukemia, so the T cells may come from the graft donor.

This clonotype has only a few counts. This sequence joins TRBV21-1 and TRBJ2-1; TRBD2 is the table's D call and was not checked against the DNA. TRBV21-1 is labeled a pseudogene. The length of the CDR3 is 17 residues. For the CDR3, the DNA is TGTGCCAGCAGCAAAGTAACTAGCGGGAGCACCTACAATGAGCAGTTCTTC. Its protein product is CASSKVTSGSTYNEQFF.

The chain carries TRBV9 and TRBJ2-2; tentatively, D is TRBD2 (6 bases). The V gene's germline CDR1 is SGDLS and CDR2 YYNGEE. Trimming removed 1 base from V and 5 bases from J, with 9 bases in between. CDR3 length: 14 residues. The CDR3 DNA reads TGTGCCAGCAGCGTAACGGGAGAAACCGGGGAGCTGTTTTTT. Encoded protein: CASSVTGETGELFF.